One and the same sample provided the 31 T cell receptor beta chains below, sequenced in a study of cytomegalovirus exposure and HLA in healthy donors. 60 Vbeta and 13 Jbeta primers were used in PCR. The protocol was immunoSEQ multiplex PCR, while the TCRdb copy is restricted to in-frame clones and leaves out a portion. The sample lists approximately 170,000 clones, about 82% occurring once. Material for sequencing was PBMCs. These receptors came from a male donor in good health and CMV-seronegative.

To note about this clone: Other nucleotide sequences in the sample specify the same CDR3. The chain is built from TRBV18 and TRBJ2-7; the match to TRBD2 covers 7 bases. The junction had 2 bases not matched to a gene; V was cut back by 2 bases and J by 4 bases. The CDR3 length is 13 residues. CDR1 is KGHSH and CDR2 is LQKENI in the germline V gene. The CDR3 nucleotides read TGTGCCAGCTCACCAAGGGGAGGGTACGAGCAGTACTTC. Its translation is CASSPRGGYEQYF. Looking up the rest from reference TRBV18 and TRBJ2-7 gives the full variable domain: NAGVMQNPRHLVRRRGQEARLRCSPMKGHSHVYWYRQLPEEGLKFMVYLQKENIIDESGMPKERFSAEFPKEGPSILRIQQVVRGDSAAYFCASSPRGGYEQYFGPGTRLTVT.

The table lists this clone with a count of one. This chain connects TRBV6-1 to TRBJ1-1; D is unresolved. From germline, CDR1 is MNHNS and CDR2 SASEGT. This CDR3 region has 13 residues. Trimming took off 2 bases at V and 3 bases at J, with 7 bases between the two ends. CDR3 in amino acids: CASSELAYTEAFF. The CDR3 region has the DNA TGTGCCAGCAGTGAATTGGCTTACACTGAAGCTTTCTTT.

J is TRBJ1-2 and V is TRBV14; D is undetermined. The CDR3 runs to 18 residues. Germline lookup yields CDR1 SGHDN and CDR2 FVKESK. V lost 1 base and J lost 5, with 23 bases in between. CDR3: CASSQVNSRGKKGYGYTF. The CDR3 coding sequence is TGTGCCAGCAGCCAAGTAAACAGCCGGGGAAAAAAAGGGTATGGCTACACCTTC.

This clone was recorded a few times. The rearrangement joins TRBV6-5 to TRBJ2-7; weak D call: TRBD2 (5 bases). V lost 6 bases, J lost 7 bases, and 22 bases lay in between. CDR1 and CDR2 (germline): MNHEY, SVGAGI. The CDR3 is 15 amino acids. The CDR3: CASRPTSGGYWEQYF. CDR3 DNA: TGTGCCAGCAGACCTACGTCAGGAGGTTACTGGGAGCAGTACTTC.

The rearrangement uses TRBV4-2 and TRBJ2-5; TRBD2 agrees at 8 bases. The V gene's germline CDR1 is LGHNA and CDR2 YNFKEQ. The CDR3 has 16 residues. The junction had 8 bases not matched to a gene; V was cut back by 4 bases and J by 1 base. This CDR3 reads CASSPAGGGIQETQYF. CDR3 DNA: TGTGCCAGCAGCCCCGCGGGCGGGGGGATCCAAGAGACCCAGTACTTC.

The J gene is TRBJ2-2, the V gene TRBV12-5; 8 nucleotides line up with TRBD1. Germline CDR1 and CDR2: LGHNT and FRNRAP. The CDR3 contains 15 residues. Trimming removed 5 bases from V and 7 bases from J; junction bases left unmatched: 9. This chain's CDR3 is CASGAGQGEGGELFF. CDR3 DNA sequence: TGTGCTAGTGGTGCCGGACAGGGTGAGGGCGGGGAGCTGTTTTTT.

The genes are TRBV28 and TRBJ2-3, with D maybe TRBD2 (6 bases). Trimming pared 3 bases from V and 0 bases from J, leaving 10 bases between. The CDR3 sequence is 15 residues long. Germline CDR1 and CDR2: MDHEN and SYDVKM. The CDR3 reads CASSFRGYSTDTQYF. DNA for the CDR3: TGTGCCAGCAGTTTTCGGGGGTATAGCACAGATACGCAGTATTTT.

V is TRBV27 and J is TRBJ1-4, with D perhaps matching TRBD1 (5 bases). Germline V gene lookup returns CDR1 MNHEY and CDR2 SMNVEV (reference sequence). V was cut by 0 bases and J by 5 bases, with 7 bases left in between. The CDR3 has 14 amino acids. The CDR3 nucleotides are TGTGCCAGCAGTTTATCGGGGCCCAATGAAAAACTGTTTTTT. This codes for CASSLSGPNEKLFF.

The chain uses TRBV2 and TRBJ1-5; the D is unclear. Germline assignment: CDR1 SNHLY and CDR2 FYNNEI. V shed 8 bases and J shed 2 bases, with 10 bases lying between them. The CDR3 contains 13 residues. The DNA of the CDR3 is TGTGCCAGCCGACGGGGTGGCAATCAGCCCCAGCATTTT. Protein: CASRRGGNQPQHF.

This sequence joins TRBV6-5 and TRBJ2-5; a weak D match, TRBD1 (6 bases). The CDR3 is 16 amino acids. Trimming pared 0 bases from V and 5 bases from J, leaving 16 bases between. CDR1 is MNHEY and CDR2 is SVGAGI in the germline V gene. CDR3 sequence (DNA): TGTGCCAGCAGTTACTCGTTGGGGACAAGGGGGGAGACCCAGTACTTC. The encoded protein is CASSYSLGTRGETQYF.

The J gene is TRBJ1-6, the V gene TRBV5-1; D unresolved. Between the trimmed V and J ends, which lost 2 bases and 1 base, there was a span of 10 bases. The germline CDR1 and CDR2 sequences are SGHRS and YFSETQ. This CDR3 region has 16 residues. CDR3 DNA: TGCGCCAGCAGCTTAAGCGGTGGGTCCTATAATTCACCCCTCCACTTT. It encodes CASSLSGGSYNSPLHF.

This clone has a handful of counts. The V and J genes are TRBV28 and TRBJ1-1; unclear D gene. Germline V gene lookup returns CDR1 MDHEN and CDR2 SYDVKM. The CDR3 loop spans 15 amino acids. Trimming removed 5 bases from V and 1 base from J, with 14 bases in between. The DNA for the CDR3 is TGTGCCAGCAGTCCCCCCCCGGCAGGGAACACTGAAGCTTTCTTT. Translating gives CASSPPPAGNTEAFF.

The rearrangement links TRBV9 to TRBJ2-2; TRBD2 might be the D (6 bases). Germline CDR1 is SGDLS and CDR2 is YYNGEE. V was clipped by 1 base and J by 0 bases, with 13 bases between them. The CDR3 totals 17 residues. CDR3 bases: TGTGCCAGCAGCGTACCTTCGGGGGACGCGAACACCGGGGAGCTGTTTTTT. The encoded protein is CASSVPSGDANTGELFF.

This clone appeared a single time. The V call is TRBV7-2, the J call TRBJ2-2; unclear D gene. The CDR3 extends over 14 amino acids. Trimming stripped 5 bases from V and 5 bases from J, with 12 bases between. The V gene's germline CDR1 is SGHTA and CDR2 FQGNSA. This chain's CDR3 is CASSIYSRTGELFF. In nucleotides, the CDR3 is TGTGCCAGCAGCATTTACAGTAGAACCGGGGAGCTGTTTTTT.

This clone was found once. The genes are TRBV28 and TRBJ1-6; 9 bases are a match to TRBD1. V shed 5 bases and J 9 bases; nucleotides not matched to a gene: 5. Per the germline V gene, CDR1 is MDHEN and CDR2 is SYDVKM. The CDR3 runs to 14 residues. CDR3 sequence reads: CASSRDREISPLHF. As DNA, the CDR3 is TGTGCCAGCAGTCGGGACAGGGAAATTTCACCCCTCCACTTT.

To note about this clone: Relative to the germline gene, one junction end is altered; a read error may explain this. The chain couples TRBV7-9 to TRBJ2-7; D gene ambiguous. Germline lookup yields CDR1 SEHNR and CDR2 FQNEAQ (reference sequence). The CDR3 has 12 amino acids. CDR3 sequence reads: CSSSPRSYEQYF. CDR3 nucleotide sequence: TGTTCCAGCAGCCCCCGGAGCTACGAGCAGTACTTC.

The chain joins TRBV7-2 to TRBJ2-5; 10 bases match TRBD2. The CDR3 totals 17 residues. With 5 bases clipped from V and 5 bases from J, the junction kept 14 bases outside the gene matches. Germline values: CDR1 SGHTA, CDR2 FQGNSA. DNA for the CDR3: TGTGCCAGCAGCCGTACGGGGGCTAGCGGGGGTATTGAGACCCAGTACTTC. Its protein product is CASSRTGASGGIETQYF. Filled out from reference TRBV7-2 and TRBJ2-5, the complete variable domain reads GAGVSQSPSNKVTEKGKDVELRCDPISGHTALYWYRQSLGQGLEFLIYFQGNSAPDKSGLPSDRFSAERTGGSVSTLTIQRTQQEDSAVYLCASSRTGASGGIETQYFGPGTRLLVL.

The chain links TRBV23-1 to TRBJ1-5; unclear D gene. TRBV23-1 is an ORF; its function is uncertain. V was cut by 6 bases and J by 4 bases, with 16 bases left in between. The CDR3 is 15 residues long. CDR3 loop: CASSKAVKSNQPQHF. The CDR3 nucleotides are TGCGCCAGCAGCAAAGCGGTCAAATCTAATCAGCCCCAGCATTTT.

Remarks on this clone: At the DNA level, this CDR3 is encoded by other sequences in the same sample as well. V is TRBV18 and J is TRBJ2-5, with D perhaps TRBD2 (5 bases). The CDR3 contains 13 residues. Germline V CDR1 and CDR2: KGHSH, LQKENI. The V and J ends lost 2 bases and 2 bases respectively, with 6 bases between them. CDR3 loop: CASSPRGQETQYF. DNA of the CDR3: TGTGCCAGCTCACCAAGAGGGCAAGAGACCCAGTACTTC.

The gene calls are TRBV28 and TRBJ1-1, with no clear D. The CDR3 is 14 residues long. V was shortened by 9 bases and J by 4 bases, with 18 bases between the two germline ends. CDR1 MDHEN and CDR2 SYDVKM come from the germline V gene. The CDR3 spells CASTVYDTGTEAFF. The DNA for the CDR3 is TGTGCCAGTACAGTATATGATACTGGCACTGAAGCTTTCTTT.

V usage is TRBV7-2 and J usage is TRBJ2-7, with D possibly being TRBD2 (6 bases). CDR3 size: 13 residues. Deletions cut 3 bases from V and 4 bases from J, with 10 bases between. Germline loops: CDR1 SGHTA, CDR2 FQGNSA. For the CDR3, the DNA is TGTGCCAGCAGCTTTGGGGGGATATACGAGCAGTACTTC. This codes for CASSFGGIYEQYF. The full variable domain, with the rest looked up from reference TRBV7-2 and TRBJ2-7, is GAGVSQSPSNKVTEKGKDVELRCDPISGHTALYWYRQSLGQGLEFLIYFQGNSAPDKSGLPSDRFSAERTGGSVSTLTIQRTQQEDSAVYLCASSFGGIYEQYFGPGTRLTVT.

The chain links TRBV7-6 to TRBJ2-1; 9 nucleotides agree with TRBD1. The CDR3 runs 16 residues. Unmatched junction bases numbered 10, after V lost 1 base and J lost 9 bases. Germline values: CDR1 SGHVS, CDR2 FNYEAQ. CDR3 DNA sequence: TGTGCCAGCAGCTTAGACTCGGGACAGGGCCAATCTGAGCAGTTCTTC. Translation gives CASSLDSGQGQSEQFF. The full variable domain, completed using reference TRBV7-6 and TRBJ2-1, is GAGVSQSPRYKVTKRGQDVALRCDPISGHVSLYWYRQALGQGPEFLTYFNYEAQQDKSGLPNDRFSAERPEGSISTLTIQRTEQRDSAMYRCASSLDSGQGQSEQFFGPGTRLTVL.

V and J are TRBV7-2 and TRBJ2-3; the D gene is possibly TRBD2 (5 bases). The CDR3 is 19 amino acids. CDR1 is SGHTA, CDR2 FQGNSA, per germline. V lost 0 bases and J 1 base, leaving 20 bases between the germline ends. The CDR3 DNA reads TGTGCCAGCAGCTTAGCGGCTCGGGGTGGGAGTGGTGGCACAGATACGCAGTATTTT. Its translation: CASSLAARGGSGGTDTQYF.

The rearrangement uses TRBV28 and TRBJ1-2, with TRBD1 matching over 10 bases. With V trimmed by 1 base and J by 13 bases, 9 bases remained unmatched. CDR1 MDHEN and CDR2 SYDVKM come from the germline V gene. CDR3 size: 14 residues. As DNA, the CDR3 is TGTGCCAGCAGTTTATCGGGACAGGGGACGTCTTGCACCTTC. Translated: CASSLSGQGTSCTF.

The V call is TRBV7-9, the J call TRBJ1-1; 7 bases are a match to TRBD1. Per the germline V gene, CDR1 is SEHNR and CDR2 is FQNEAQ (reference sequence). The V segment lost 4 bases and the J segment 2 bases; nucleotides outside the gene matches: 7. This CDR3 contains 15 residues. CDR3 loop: CASSSTGTANTEAFF. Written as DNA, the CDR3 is TGTGCCAGCAGCTCAACCGGGACAGCCAACACTGAAGCTTTCTTT. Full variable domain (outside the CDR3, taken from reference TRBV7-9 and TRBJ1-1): DTGVSQNPRHKITKRGQNVTFRCDPISEHNRLYWYRQTLGQGPEFLTYFQNEAQLEKSRLLSDRFSAERPKGSFSTLEIQRTEQGDSAMYLCASSSTGTANTEAFFGQGTRLTVV.

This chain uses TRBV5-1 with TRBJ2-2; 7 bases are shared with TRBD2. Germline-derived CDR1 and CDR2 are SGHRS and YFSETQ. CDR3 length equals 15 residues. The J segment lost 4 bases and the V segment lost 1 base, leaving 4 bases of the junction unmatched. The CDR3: CASSLLGGSTGELFF. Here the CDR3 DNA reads TGCGCCAGCAGCTTGCTCGGGGGGAGCACCGGGGAGCTGTTTTTT.

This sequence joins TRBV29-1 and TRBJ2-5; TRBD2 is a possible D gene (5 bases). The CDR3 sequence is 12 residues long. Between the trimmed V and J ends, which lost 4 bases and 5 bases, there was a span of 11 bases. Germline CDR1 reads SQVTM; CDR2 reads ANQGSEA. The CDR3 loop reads CSVASTGETQYF. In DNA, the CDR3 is TGCAGCGTTGCTTCTACGGGGGAGACCCAGTACTTC.

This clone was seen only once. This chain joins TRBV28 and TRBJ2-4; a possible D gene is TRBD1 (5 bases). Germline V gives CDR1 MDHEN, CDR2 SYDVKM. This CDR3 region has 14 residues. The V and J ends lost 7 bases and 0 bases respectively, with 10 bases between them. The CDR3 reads CASKDTIAKNIQYF. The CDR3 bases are TGTGCCAGCAAGGACACCATAGCCAAAAACATTCAGTACTTC.

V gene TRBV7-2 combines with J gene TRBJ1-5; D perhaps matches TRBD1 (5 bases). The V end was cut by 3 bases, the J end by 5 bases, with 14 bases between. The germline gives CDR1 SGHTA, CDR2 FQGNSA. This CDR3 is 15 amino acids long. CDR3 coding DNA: TGTGCCAGCAGCTTCCCCGACAGACAATATCAGCCCCAGCATTTT. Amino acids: CASSFPDRQYQPQHF.

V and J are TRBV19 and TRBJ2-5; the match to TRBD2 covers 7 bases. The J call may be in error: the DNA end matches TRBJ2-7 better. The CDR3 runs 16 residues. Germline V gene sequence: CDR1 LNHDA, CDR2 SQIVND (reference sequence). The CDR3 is CASSTPRAGAGYEQYF. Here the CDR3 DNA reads TGTGCCAGTAGTACCCCTCGGGCGGGAGCGGGGTACGAGCAGTACTTC.

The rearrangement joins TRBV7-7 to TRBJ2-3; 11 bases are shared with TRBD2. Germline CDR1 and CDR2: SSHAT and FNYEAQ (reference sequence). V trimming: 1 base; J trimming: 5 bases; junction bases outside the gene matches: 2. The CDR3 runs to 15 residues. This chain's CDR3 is CASSLGTSGGDTQYF. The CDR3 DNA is TGTGCCAGCAGCTTAGGTACTAGCGGGGGAGATACGCAGTATTTT.